The T cell receptor (beta chain) under discussion was sequenced for a study of blood T cell repertoires in COVID-19. Measured with immunoSEQ multiplex PCR; TCRdb has only the in-frame clones, and not every one. The data contain more than 300,000 clones, 90% of them singletons. Sequencing input: peripheral blood. The sequence came from a woman aged 35 to 49 with COVID-19, enrolled during active disease.

DNA of the CDR3: TGTGCCACCAGTGACCCGACAGGGGGCAGGACCGGGGAGCTGTTTTTT. This encodes CATSDPTGGRTGELFF. The V and J genes are TRBV24-1 and TRBJ2-2, with 10 positions matching TRBD1. This CDR3 has 16 amino acids. Trimming took 4 bases from V and 5 from J; bases not matched to a gene: 6. Germline lookup yields CDR1 KGHDR and CDR2 SFDVKD.